This passage covers 19 T cell receptor beta chains from one sample sequenced in a study of HIV-infected patients and healthy controls. The repertoire came from unfractionated whole blood and reflected all unsorted peripheral T cells. cDNA was made from about 510 ng RNA using alpha and beta constant primers. Each of the alpha and beta chains got its own library through chain-specific third strand synthesis with indices. TCRdb ran MiXCR on the 5' RACE reads and lists one entry per CDR3 protein. The data show 15,000 to 19,000 distinct CDR3 sequences, around 6.7% seen once. Specimen: blood. These receptors all stem from an adult in good health.

Ten or more counts support this clonotype. CDR3 amino acids: CASSLSDEQFF. The DNA of the CDR3 is TGTGCCAGCAGCTTAAGTGACGAGCAGTTCTTC. J is TRBJ2-1 and V is TRBV11-2; D is uncertain. The CDR3 is 11 residues long. V shed 2 bases and J shed 10 bases, with 6 bases lying between them. Germline V gene lookup returns CDR1 SGHAT and CDR2 FQNNGV.

The table lists this clonotype with many counts. The chain is built from TRBV20-1 and TRBJ2-7; unclear D gene. Germline V lookup: CDR1 DFQATT, CDR2 SNEGSKA (reference sequence). The CDR3 is made up of 14 amino acids. With 6 bases removed from V and 0 bases from J, the gap between germline ends came to 15 bases. The CDR3 loop reads CSARTRPRSYEQYF. CDR3 DNA: TGCAGTGCCCGGACCCGGCCGCGCTCCTACGAGCAGTACTTC.

This clonotype is categorized as medium-sized. J is TRBJ1-5 and V is TRBV29-1; 8 bases align to TRBD1. The CDR3 contains 13 residues. The V gene's germline CDR1 is SQVTM and CDR2 ANQGSEA. Germline trimming cut 6 bases from V and 7 bases from J; bases unmatched to any gene: 8. CDR3 protein: CSVDPGGGQPQHF. The CDR3 nucleotides are TGCAGCGTAGATCCAGGGGGCGGGCAGCCCCAGCATTTT.

This clonotype was seen repeatedly, ten times or more. The chain employs TRBV18 and TRBJ1-1; the D is unclear. The germline V gene has CDR1 KGHSH and CDR2 LQKENI. V lost 0 bases, J lost 4 bases, and 6 bases lay in between. This CDR3 comprises 13 residues. The CDR3 loop is CASSPPGLTEAFF. The CDR3, as DNA: TGTGCCAGCTCACCACCAGGGCTCACTGAAGCTTTCTTT.

This clonotype occurred many times. The rearrangement links TRBV12-3 or TRBV12-4 to TRBJ1-1; D gene uncertain. V lost 2 bases and J 5 bases, leaving 12 bases between the germline ends. This CDR3 spans 14 amino acids. The CDR3 DNA sequence: TGTGCCAGCAGTTTAAGGCCCCCGGGGACTGAAGCTTTCTTT. This gives the protein CASSLRPPGTEAFF.

This clonotype has ten or more counts. The V and J genes are TRBV5-6 and TRBJ1-1, with D maybe TRBD1 (6 bases). Looked up from germline, CDR1 is SGHDT and CDR2 is YYEEEE. Trimming removed 0 bases from V and 4 bases from J, with 22 bases in between. The CDR3 loop spans 18 amino acids. The CDR3 spells CASSLGVGQFGSGTEAFF. CDR3 nucleotides: TGTGCCAGCAGCTTGGGAGTCGGACAGTTCGGTTCGGGCACTGAAGCTTTCTTT.

Many counts were recorded for this clonotype. V is TRBV7-2 and J is TRBJ1-2, with unresolved D. Looked up from germline, CDR1 is SGHTA and CDR2 is FQGNSA. This CDR3 comprises 13 residues. Trimming shortened V by 2 bases and J by 8 bases, and 12 bases separated the two germline ends. DNA of the CDR3: TGTGCCAGCAGCTTATGGGCAGATCAAGGCTACACCTTC. Translating it yields CASSLWADQGYTF.

This clonotype came up a few times. The chain recombines TRBV29-1 with TRBJ1-5; no clear D. This CDR3 has 13 residues. The germline CDR1 and CDR2 sequences are SQVTM and ANQGSEA. Trimming removed 2 bases from V and 6 bases from J, with 11 bases in between. Written as DNA, the CDR3 is TGCAGCGTTGAACCTTATCCGGGTCAGCCCCAGCATTTT. Residues: CSVEPYPGQPQHF.

This clonotype came up many times. The rearrangement joins TRBV27 to TRBJ1-2; D unresolved. The CDR3 covers 12 residues. V lost 4 bases, J lost 3 bases, and 6 bases lay in between. Germline values: CDR1 MNHEY, CDR2 SMNVEV (reference sequence). In DNA form, the CDR3 reads TGTGCCAGCAGTTCGCGGGACTATGGCTACACCTTC. Its protein product is CASSSRDYGYTF.

This clonotype was recorded many times. The gene calls are TRBV5-1 and TRBJ2-3, with TRBD2 matching over 7 bases. The J segment lost 5 bases and the V segment lost 0 bases, leaving 6 bases of the junction unmatched. The CDR3 consists of 15 residues. Germline assignment: CDR1 SGHRS and CDR2 YFSETQ. The CDR3 sequence is CASSLGLAGVDTQYF. DNA of the CDR3: TGCGCCAGCAGCTTGGGACTAGCCGGGGTAGATACGCAGTATTTT.

By proportion, this clonotype is medium-sized. The chain carries TRBV5-6 and TRBJ1-1, with D possibly being TRBD1 (6 bases). V was shortened by 4 bases and J by 3 bases, with 19 bases between the two germline ends. Looked up from germline, CDR1 is SGHDT and CDR2 is YYEEEE. The CDR3 has 16 residues. This chain's CDR3 is CASSPWGGGGHTEAFF. In DNA, the CDR3 is TGTGCCAGCAGCCCTTGGGGCGGGGGGGGCCACACTGAAGCTTTCTTT. The full variable domain, with the rest looked up from reference TRBV5-6 and TRBJ1-1, is DAGVTQSPTHLIKTRGQQVTLRCSPKSGHDTVSWYQQALGQGPQFIFQYYEEEERQRGNFPDRFSGHQFPNYSSELNVNALLLGDSALYLCASSPWGGGGHTEAFFGQGTRLTVV.

By proportion, this clonotype is medium-sized (0.01 to 0.1%). The chain has TRBV7-8 and TRBJ1-1, with D perhaps TRBD1 (5 bases). This CDR3 has 16 amino acids. With 1 base removed from V and 1 base from J, the gap between germline ends came to 13 bases. Germline V gene data show CDR1 as SGHVS and CDR2 as FQNEAQ. CDR3 sequence: CASSLELGRSNTEAFF. In nucleotides, the CDR3 is TGTGCCAGCAGCTTAGAATTGGGGCGATCGAACACTGAAGCTTTCTTT. Together with reference TRBV7-8 and TRBJ1-1, the CDR3 gives the full variable domain: GAGVSQSPRYKVAKRGQDVALRCDPISGHVSLFWYQQALGQGPEFLTYFQNEAQLDKSGLPSDRFFAERPEGSVSTLKIQRTQQEDSAVYLCASSLELGRSNTEAFFGQGTRLTVV.

The table lists this clonotype with many counts. The V call is TRBV4-2, the J call TRBJ1-1, with a possible D match to TRBD1 (6 bases). The V and J ends lost 7 bases and 1 base respectively, with 16 bases between them. The CDR3 extends over 15 amino acids. The germline CDR1 and CDR2 sequences are LGHNA and YNFKEQ. The CDR3: CASKTAGGANTEAFF. In DNA, the CDR3 is TGTGCCAGCAAAACGGCTGGGGGGGCGAACACTGAAGCTTTCTTT.

This clonotype has a count of ten or more. The chain couples TRBV7-9 to TRBJ1-2; the D gene is possibly TRBD1 (6 bases). The germline V gene has CDR1 SEHNR and CDR2 FQNEAQ (reference sequence). The V gene lost 4 bases and the J gene lost 5 bases, with 17 bases spanning the gap. The CDR3 runs to 15 residues. The CDR3 protein is CASSSGGTGQYGYTF. CDR3 bases: TGTGCCAGCAGCTCTGGGGGAACAGGACAGTATGGCTACACCTTC.

This clonotype was recorded many times. This rearrangement joins TRBV27 to TRBJ2-2; 7 positions match TRBD1. J was trimmed by 7 bases and V by 8 bases; bases with no gene match: 16. The CDR3 is made up of 16 amino acids. The germline V gene has CDR1 MNHEY and CDR2 SMNVEV (reference sequence). The CDR3 is CASFPRTGVFIGELFF. The CDR3 coding sequence is TGTGCCAGCTTTCCCCGGACAGGAGTTTTTATCGGGGAGCTGTTTTTT.

This clonotype was observed many times. The rearrangement links TRBV7-2 to TRBJ1-6, with D uncertain. The ends were cut back, 5 bases at V and 10 bases at J, with 18 bases in the middle. Germline V lookup: CDR1 SGHTA, CDR2 FQGNSA. The CDR3 has 15 amino acids. CDR3 coding DNA: TGTGCCAGCAGCCCAAAAGGGCGAGGGCTCTCACCCCTCCACTTT. It yields the protein CASSPKGRGLSPLHF.

This clonotype showed up many times. V usage is TRBV12-3 or TRBV12-4 and J usage is TRBJ2-1, with D uncertain. V lost 5 bases and J 10 bases, leaving 9 bases between the germline ends. The CDR3 runs 11 residues. CDR3 sequence (DNA): TGTGCCAGCAGTATCGCCCTAGAGCAGTTCTTC. Translated, it gives CASSIALEQFF.

This clonotype was detected many times. The chain couples TRBV7-2 to TRBJ2-1; 7 positions agree with TRBD1. Germline V gene sequence: CDR1 SGHTA, CDR2 FQGNSA. V trimming: 5 bases; J trimming: 0 bases; junction bases outside the gene matches: 4. The CDR3 runs 15 residues. The CDR3 DNA reads as TGTGCCAGCAGCATGACAGGGAGCTCCTACAATGAGCAGTTCTTC. Translating gives CASSMTGSSYNEQFF. The whole variable domain, filled in from reference TRBV7-2 and TRBJ2-1, reads GAGVSQSPSNKVTEKGKDVELRCDPISGHTALYWYRQSLGQGLEFLIYFQGNSAPDKSGLPSDRFSAERTGGSVSTLTIQRTQQEDSAVYLCASSMTGSSYNEQFFGPGTRLTVL.

This clonotype occurred many times. CDR3 bases: TGTGCCAGCAGCTTAGATGTGCGGAGCCGAAGAGGTCCCACAGATACGCAGTATTTT. It specifies CASSLDVRSRRGPTDTQYF. The chain links TRBV11-2 to TRBJ2-3; the D is unclear. Trimming removed 0 bases from V and 2 bases from J, with 21 bases in between. Germline V gene data show CDR1 as SGHAT and CDR2 as FQNNGV. The CDR3 is made up of 19 amino acids.